Shown below are 27 T cell receptor beta chains from a single sample sequenced in a study of CD8 T cells in ankylosing spondylitis. TCRdb recomputed calls from the 5' RACE reads with MiXCR, one row per CDR3 protein. Of 150,000 to 250,000 distinct CDR3 sequences in the sample, roughly 13% were seen once. Sequenced material: blood, either unsorted or a sorted T cell fraction (not recorded which). These receptors all stem from a male donor with ankylosing spondylitis or in good health (not recorded which).

This clonotype was found a few times. The chain joins TRBV7-9 to TRBJ2-5; 8 bases are shared with TRBD1. Germline values: CDR1 SEHNR, CDR2 FQNEAQ (reference sequence). This CDR3 region has 15 residues. V shed 1 base and J 5 bases; nucleotides not matched to a gene: 6. CDR3 nucleotide sequence: TGTGCCAGCAGCTTAGTTGGCAGGGGGCAGGAGACCCAGTACTTC. It encodes CASSLVGRGQETQYF. Filled out from reference TRBV7-9 and TRBJ2-5, the complete variable domain reads DTGVSQNPRHKITKRGQNVTFRCDPISEHNRLYWYRQTLGQGPEFLTYFQNEAQLEKSRLLSDRFSAERPKGSFSTLEIQRTEQGDSAMYLCASSLVGRGQETQYFGPGTRLLVL.

The genes are TRBV5-6 and TRBJ1-5; D ambiguous. V gave up 0 bases and J gave up 4 bases, with 11 bases separating them. Germline CDR1 SGHDT, CDR2 YYEEEE. This CDR3 contains 15 residues. Here the CDR3 DNA reads TGTGCCAGCAGCTTGGGTGGGGAGATTAATCAGCCCCAGCATTTT. It codes for CASSLGGEINQPQHF.

A word on this clonotype: A much more abundant neighbour one base away suggests this may be a read error. The chain recombines TRBV2 with TRBJ1-1; no reliable D call. The CDR3 sequence is 13 residues long. Germline V gives CDR1 SNHLY, CDR2 FYNNEI. V was shortened by 8 bases and J by 4 bases, with 14 bases between the two germline ends. The CDR3 region is CASRSYVGTEAFF. For the CDR3, the DNA is TGTGCCAGCCGGAGCTACGTAGGCACTGAAGCTTTCTTT.

The chain links TRBV6-1 to TRBJ2-7, with D perhaps matching TRBD1 (6 bases). V was trimmed by 6 bases and J by 2 bases, leaving 14 bases between them. This CDR3 contains 14 residues. Germline V CDR1 and CDR2: MNHNS, SASEGT. In nucleotides, the CDR3 is TGTGCCAGCAGGGGCTGGGACACAGCCTACGAGCAGTACTTC. It specifies CASRGWDTAYEQYF.

This clonotype was detected many times. The V and J genes are TRBV12-3 or TRBV12-4 and TRBJ2-4; D unclear. CDR3 length: 13 residues. Trimming removed 2 bases at V and 8 bases at J, with 10 bases between. The CDR3 DNA reads TGTGCCAGCAGTTTAAAGCCAGGCGACATTCAGTACTTC. It translates to CASSLKPGDIQYF.

The V gene is TRBV4-1, the J gene TRBJ1-1; a weak D match, TRBD1 (5 bases). Germline CDR1 and CDR2: MGHRA and YSYEKL. Deletions cut 1 base from V and 6 bases from J, with 15 bases between. The length of the CDR3 is 15 residues. CDR3 loop: CASSQVPPGTSEAFF. Here the CDR3 DNA reads TGCGCCAGCAGCCAAGTACCCCCCGGGACCTCTGAAGCTTTCTTT.

This clonotype was seen only a few times. The CDR3: CASSLGDGEYEQYF. In DNA form, the CDR3 reads TGCGCCAGCAGCTTAGGGGACGGGGAATACGAGCAGTACTTC. This chain uses TRBV5-1 with TRBJ2-7; D may be TRBD1 or TRBD2 (5 bases each). The germline V gene encodes CDR1 SGHRS and CDR2 YFSETQ. Trimming pared 2 bases from V and 4 bases from J, leaving 13 bases between. The length of the CDR3 is 14 residues.

The chain combines TRBV7-2 with TRBJ2-1; possibly TRBD1 or TRBD2 for D (6 bases each). CDR1 is SGHTA and CDR2 is FQGNSA in the germline V gene. The CDR3 runs 17 residues. Trimming took 7 bases from V and 9 from J, leaving 28 bases between them. CDR3 sequence (DNA): TGTGCCAGCAAGGCTTTTGGGGGGTCCGACGGGGGCGGTGAGCAGTTCTTC. Translating it yields CASKAFGGSDGGGEQFF. Complete variable domain (other parts from reference TRBV7-2 and TRBJ2-1): GAGVSQSPSNKVTEKGKDVELRCDPISGHTALYWYRQSLGQGLEFLIYFQGNSAPDKSGLPSDRFSAERTGGSVSTLTIQRTQQEDSAVYLCASKAFGGSDGGGEQFFGPGTRLTVL.

This clonotype was recorded a few times. V is TRBV7-9 and J is TRBJ2-5, with D tentatively TRBD1 (6 bases). This CDR3 has 13 amino acids. The V gene's germline CDR1 is SEHNR and CDR2 FQNEAQ (reference sequence). The ends were cut back, 5 bases at V and 5 bases at J, with 12 bases in the middle. This CDR3 reads CASSVQGWETQYF. In nucleotides, the CDR3 is TGTGCCAGCAGCGTACAGGGTTGGGAGACCCAGTACTTC.

This chain uses TRBV27 with TRBJ2-2; a possible D gene is TRBD1 (5 bases). The germline V and J ends were trimmed by 2 bases and 4 bases, with 17 bases remaining between them. This CDR3 region has 17 residues. Per germline, CDR1 MNHEY and CDR2 SMNVEV (reference sequence). CDR3 residues: CASSLTPPDSTTGELFF. The CDR3 DNA reads as TGTGCCAGCAGTTTAACCCCCCCTGACAGTACCACCGGGGAGCTGTTTTTT.

V is TRBV2 and J is TRBJ2-3, with TRBD1 as a possible D gene (5 bases). Trimming stripped 8 bases from V and 2 bases from J, with 11 bases between. The germline gives CDR1 SNHLY, CDR2 FYNNEI. The CDR3 totals 13 residues. The CDR3 sequence: CASEAGFTDTQYF. CDR3 sequence (DNA): TGTGCCAGCGAGGCAGGGTTCACAGATACGCAGTATTTT.

The rearrangement uses TRBV4-1 and TRBJ2-1; D is unresolved. Germline CDR1 and CDR2: MGHRA and YSYEKL. This CDR3 contains 14 residues. Trimming left V 0 bases short and J 3 bases short, with 6 bases between. The CDR3 nucleotides read TGCGCCAGCAGCCAAGACGCCGGCTACAATGAGCAGTTCTTC. Its translation: CASSQDAGYNEQFF.

The V and J genes are TRBV7-6 and TRBJ2-1, with 7 bases that match TRBD2. Germline lookup yields CDR1 SGHVS and CDR2 FNYEAQ. This CDR3 contains 17 residues. J lost 1 base, V lost 0 bases, and 6 bases had no gene match. CDR3 protein: CASSLASGGGSYNEQFF. CDR3 DNA: TGTGCCAGCAGCTTAGCTTCTGGGGGGGGGTCCTACAATGAGCAGTTCTTC.

The chain combines TRBV7-9 with TRBJ1-1; D remains ambiguous. CDR1 and CDR2 (germline): SEHNR, FQNEAQ (reference sequence). Deletions cut 1 base from V and 7 bases from J, with 7 bases between. The CDR3 has 12 residues. The CDR3 loop reads CASSLGDFEAFF. CDR3 nucleotide sequence: TGTGCCAGCAGCTTAGGCGACTTTGAAGCTTTCTTT.

This rearrangement joins TRBV6-1 to TRBJ2-2; 7 bases agree with TRBD2. Germline V CDR1 and CDR2: MNHNS, SASEGT. This CDR3 has 16 residues. V shed 6 bases, J shed 0 bases, and the junction held 7 bases outside the gene matches. CDR3 in DNA: TGTGCCAGCAGCCGGCTAGCGGACGCGAACACCGGGGAGCTGTTTTTT. Its translation is CASSRLADANTGELFF.

CDR3 DNA sequence: TGTGCCAGCAGCGGGCGGACAGAGCTAAACAATGAGCAGTTCTTC. This encodes CASSGRTELNNEQFF. The chain joins TRBV11-3 to TRBJ2-1; possible D gene TRBD1, 6 bases. This CDR3 comprises 15 residues. Germline assignment: CDR1 SGHNT and CDR2 YENEEA. Trimming shortened V by 5 bases and J by 5 bases, and 16 bases separated the two germline ends.

This rearrangement joins TRBV5-8 to TRBJ2-7; D may be TRBD1 or TRBD2 (5 bases each). This CDR3 has 17 amino acids. The V end lost 0 bases, the J end lost 3 bases, and 19 bases lay between the germline ends. The germline CDR1 and CDR2 sequences are SGHTS and YDEGEE. CDR3 DNA sequence: TGTGCCAGCAGCTTGGGGGACGGCCGCTTTGACTTCTACGAGCAGTACTTC. Translating it yields CASSLGDGRFDFYEQYF.

This clonotype was recorded once. The chain has TRBV6-1 and TRBJ1-2; no firm D call. The CDR3 spans 12 residues. Trimming pared 4 bases from V and 4 bases from J, leaving 7 bases between. Germline CDR1 MNHNS, CDR2 SASEGT. This chain's CDR3 is CASSVIGYGYTF. CDR3 bases: TGTGCCAGCAGTGTAATCGGCTATGGCTACACCTTC.

The chain has TRBV20-1 and TRBJ2-2, with D perhaps matching TRBD1 (5 bases). The germline V gene has CDR1 DFQATT and CDR2 SNEGSKA (reference sequence). Trimming pared 0 bases from V and 5 bases from J, leaving 13 bases between. The CDR3 is 15 amino acids. The CDR3 nucleotides are TGCAGTGCTAGAGATTTTGACAGACCTACCGGGGAGCTGTTTTTT. Protein product: CSARDFDRPTGELFF.

Ten or more counts support this clonotype. The chain links TRBV12-3 or TRBV12-4 to TRBJ1-6, with 7 nucleotides matching TRBD1. The CDR3 contains 15 residues. The trim removed 5 bases at V and 11 bases at J, leaving 12 bases unmatched. The DNA of the CDR3 is TGTGCCAGCAGTCCCCTGGCAGGGGGAGACACACCCCTCCACTTT. It specifies CASSPLAGGDTPLHF.

This clonotype was detected many times. The chain links TRBV12-3 or TRBV12-4 to TRBJ2-7; TRBD2 agrees at 14 bases. The CDR3 loop spans 17 amino acids. J lost 6 bases, V lost 4 bases, and 11 bases had no gene match. CDR3 nucleotides: TGTGCCAGCAGTTGGGGACTAGCGGGAGTTCGCGGGGCCGAGCAGTACTTC. Protein sequence: CASSWGLAGVRGAEQYF.

This sequence joins TRBV10-2 and TRBJ1-4; no clear D. V lost 4 bases to trimming and J lost 4 bases, with 13 bases between them. The CDR3 is made up of 15 amino acids. Per the germline V gene, CDR1 is WSHSY and CDR2 is SAAADI. CDR3 residues: CASSVEEGVNEKLFF. CDR3 coding DNA: TGCGCCAGCAGTGTCGAGGAGGGCGTTAATGAAAAACTGTTTTTT.

This clonotype was seen a handful of times. The chain joins TRBV6-1 to TRBJ2-3; TRBD1 matches 7 bases. With V trimmed by 6 bases and J by 5 bases, 11 bases remained unmatched. The V gene's germline CDR1 is MNHNS and CDR2 SASEGT. The CDR3 is made up of 15 amino acids. CDR3 protein: CASSDRAPPGDTQYF. The CDR3 DNA reads TGTGCCAGCAGCGACAGGGCCCCGCCGGGAGATACGCAGTATTTT.

This clonotype was seen a handful of times. The chain's CDR3 is CASSLDALWNTEAFF. The CDR3 DNA reads as TGCGCCAGCAGCTTGGACGCCCTATGGAACACTGAAGCTTTCTTT. The chain carries TRBV5-1 and TRBJ1-1; no firm D call. The length of the CDR3 is 15 residues. Deletions cut 0 bases from V and 1 base from J, with 10 bases between. The germline V gene has CDR1 SGHRS and CDR2 YFSETQ.

This clonotype was picked up a small number of times. This rearrangement joins TRBV21-1 to TRBJ2-6; the table assigns TRBD2, which was not confirmed against the DNA. TRBV21-1 is flagged as a pseudogene. The CDR3 is made up of 15 amino acids. CDR3 in amino acids: CASSKWEGGANVLTF. CDR3 nucleotides: TGTGCCAGCAGCAAATGGGAGGGTGGGGCCAACGTCCTGACTTTC.

This chain connects TRBV2 to TRBJ1-1, with 7 bases lining up with TRBD1. Germline V gene lookup returns CDR1 SNHLY and CDR2 FYNNEI. CDR3 size: 12 residues. V gave up 6 bases and J gave up 6 bases; unmatched junction bases: 4. CDR3 region: CASSVTGAEAFF. CDR3 DNA: TGTGCCAGCAGCGTAACAGGGGCTGAAGCTTTCTTT.

The rearrangement uses TRBV27 and TRBJ2-3; D is perhaps TRBD1 or TRBD2 (5 bases each). The CDR3 sequence is 15 residues long. Germline assignment: CDR1 MNHEY and CDR2 SMNVEV (reference sequence). Trimming pared 6 bases from V and 0 bases from J, leaving 13 bases between. The chain's CDR3 is CASRGTLYSTDTQYF. The CDR3 DNA follows: TGTGCCAGCAGGGGGACGCTCTATAGCACAGATACGCAGTATTTT.